Below, 32 T cell receptor beta chains from the same sample are listed, as sequenced in a study of T cell repertoires in cytomegalovirus infection. Each CDR3 protein gets one entry after TCRdb re-called the reads with MiXCR. The table records more than 95,000 distinct CDR3 sequences, about 32% of them present only once. The antigens these receptors bind are not known. The sample was CD8+ T cells from cultured PBMCs, taken from culture after CMV antigen stimulation. The receptors originated from a human donor in good health (CMV status not recorded). Some clones in this sample may be carry-over from other donors' samples.

V gene TRBV7-6 combines with J gene TRBJ2-2; no firm D call. V was shortened by 1 base and J by 6 bases, with 6 bases between the two germline ends. CDR1 SGHVS and CDR2 FNYEAQ come from the germline V gene. The CDR3 totals 13 residues. CDR3: CASSLGASGELFF. The CDR3 DNA follows: TGTGCCAGCAGCTTAGGTGCCTCCGGGGAGCTGTTTTTT.

V is TRBV7-6 and J is TRBJ2-3; 10 bases fit TRBD2. J was trimmed by 5 bases and V by 5 bases; bases with no gene match: 13. The CDR3 runs to 17 residues. CDR1 SGHVS and CDR2 FNYEAQ come from the germline V gene. The CDR3 spells CASSGPASGGAKDTQYF. The CDR3 coding sequence is TGTGCCAGCAGCGGGCCGGCCAGCGGGGGGGCGAAAGATACGCAGTATTTT.

This clonotype is a singleton in its sample. The chain employs TRBV7-9 and TRBJ2-2; D is tentatively TRBD1 or TRBD2 (6 bases each). The length of the CDR3 is 14 residues. Germline V CDR1 and CDR2: SEHNR, FQNEAQ (reference sequence). With 5 bases removed from V and 7 bases from J, the gap between germline ends came to 14 bases. CDR3 nucleotide sequence: TGTGCCAGCAGCCCGGGGGCTTGGAGCGGGGAGCTGTTTTTT. This sequence encodes CASSPGAWSGELFF.

This clonotype appeared a few times. The rearrangement links TRBV7-6 to TRBJ2-1, with 16 bases that match TRBD2. Germline CDR1 is SGHVS and CDR2 is FNYEAQ. V was pared by 2 bases and J by 0 bases, with 10 bases of the junction left unmatched. The CDR3 is made up of 21 amino acids. Here the CDR3 DNA reads TGTGCCAGCAGCTTAACCCCACCGGGACTAGCGGGGGGGCGCTCCTACAATGAGCAGTTCTTC. It specifies CASSLTPPGLAGGRSYNEQFF.

The rearrangement links TRBV5-1 to TRBJ2-3; 7 bases are a match to TRBD2. The J segment lost 0 bases and the V segment lost 4 bases, leaving 5 bases of the junction unmatched. The CDR3 covers 15 residues. CDR1 is SGHRS, CDR2 YFSETQ, per germline. The CDR3 spells CASSRGGPSTDTQYF. CDR3 in DNA: TGCGCCAGCAGCCGCGGGGGTCCTAGCACAGATACGCAGTATTTT.

J is TRBJ1-4 and V is TRBV15, with 8 bases matching TRBD1. This CDR3 comprises 17 residues. V lost 0 bases, J lost 14 bases, and 17 bases stayed unmatched. The germline V gene has CDR1 LNHNV and CDR2 YYDKDF (reference sequence). The CDR3 loop reads CATSRDNLEGQGFWLFF. CDR3 coding DNA: TGTGCCACCAGCAGAGATAATTTGGAAGGACAGGGCTTTTGGCTGTTTTTT.

This chain connects TRBV9 to TRBJ2-7, with D perhaps TRBD1 (6 bases). Germline V gene lookup returns CDR1 SGDLS and CDR2 YYNGEE. The CDR3 sequence is 14 residues long. V lost 3 bases and J lost 0, with 10 bases in between. The CDR3 DNA is TGTGCCAGCAGCGATGGGACATCCTCCTACGAGCAGTACTTC. The encoded protein is CASSDGTSSYEQYF.

This clonotype appeared many times. The V call is TRBV27, the J call TRBJ1-1; D gene unclear. With 7 bases removed from V and 6 bases from J, the gap between germline ends came to 12 bases. Germline-derived CDR1 and CDR2 are MNHEY and SMNVEV (reference sequence). CDR3 length equals 12 residues. The CDR3 protein is CASTKEGSEAFF. As DNA, the CDR3 is TGTGCCAGCACCAAAGAAGGGTCTGAAGCTTTCTTT.

This clonotype was seen only a few times. CDR3 nucleotides: TGTGCCAGCAGTCGAAGACGAGACTCTGGGGCCAACGTCCTGACTTTC. As protein: CASSRRRDSGANVLTF. The chain has TRBV6-5 and TRBJ2-6; D gene ambiguous. CDR3 length equals 16 residues. Trimming shortened V by 5 bases and J by 0 bases, and 11 bases separated the two germline ends. The V gene's germline CDR1 is MNHEY and CDR2 SVGAGI.

This clonotype has a handful of counts. This sequence joins TRBV7-6 and TRBJ1-2; TRBD1 matches at 8 bases. Germline assignment: CDR1 SGHVS and CDR2 FNYEAQ. This CDR3 has 14 amino acids. V lost 5 bases to trimming and J lost 3 bases; unmatched junction nucleotides: 5. CDR3 sequence reads: CASSNQGADYGYTF. CDR3 DNA sequence: TGTGCCAGCAGCAATCAGGGGGCTGACTATGGCTACACCTTC.

This clonotype has a handful of counts. The chain employs TRBV28 and TRBJ2-7; D is undetermined. Per germline, CDR1 MDHEN and CDR2 SYDVKM. Trimming removed 3 bases from V and 2 bases from J, with 11 bases in between. The CDR3 contains 14 residues. CDR3 DNA sequence: TGTGCCAGCAGTTTCGTAGACAATCCCTACGAGCAGTACTTC. Its translation is CASSFVDNPYEQYF. Using reference TRBV28 and TRBJ2-7 for the parts outside the CDR3, the full variable domain is DVKVTQSSRYLVKRTGEKVFLECVQDMDHENMFWYRQDPGLGLRLIYFSYDVKMKEKGDIPEGYSVSREKKERFSLILESASTNQTSMYLCASSFVDNPYEQYFGPGTRLTVT.

The chain couples TRBV6-6 to TRBJ1-4; 12 bases match TRBD1. This CDR3 has 19 residues. Trimming at V came to 0 bases and at J to 8 bases, leaving 13 bases not matched to a gene. The V gene's germline CDR1 is MNHNY and CDR2 SVGAGI (reference sequence). Written as DNA, the CDR3 is TGTGCCAGCAGTTACTCTAGACCCTGGGACAGGGGGCTGGAAGAAAAACTGTTTTTT. It is translated as CASSYSRPWDRGLEEKLFF.

This sequence joins TRBV5-1 and TRBJ2-7; tentative D call: TRBD2 (6 bases). This CDR3 comprises 14 residues. Germline V gives CDR1 SGHRS, CDR2 YFSETQ. With 9 bases removed from V and 2 bases from J, the gap between germline ends came to 18 bases. CDR3 region: CATRERSGAYEQYF. CDR3 coding DNA: TGCGCCACCCGGGAGCGTTCCGGGGCCTACGAGCAGTACTTC.

This chain connects TRBV12-3 or TRBV12-4 to TRBJ1-1; D gene uncertain. This CDR3 has 13 amino acids. Trimming left V 3 bases short and J 8 bases short, with 13 bases between. The CDR3 protein is CASSLPPSIEAFF. The CDR3 coding sequence is TGTGCCAGCAGTTTGCCTCCTAGCATAGAAGCTTTCTTT.

The chain employs TRBV4-1 and TRBJ2-7; D is undetermined. The length of the CDR3 is 15 residues. V shed 1 base and J shed 2 bases, with 12 bases lying between them. Germline CDR1 is MGHRA and CDR2 is YSYEKL. This chain's CDR3 is CASSQVRTETYEQYF. CDR3 nucleotide sequence: TGCGCCAGCAGCCAAGTTCGAACGGAAACCTACGAGCAGTACTTC.

This clonotype was counted a few times. This chain joins TRBV7-9 and TRBJ2-2, with TRBD1 matching 8 bases. This CDR3 region has 15 residues. The junction had 1 base not matched to a gene; V was cut back by 4 bases and J by 0 bases. Per the germline V gene, CDR1 is SEHNR and CDR2 is FQNEAQ (reference sequence). In nucleotides, the CDR3 is TGTGCCAGCAGCTCGACAGGGGCGAACACCGGGGAGCTGTTTTTT. Amino acids: CASSSTGANTGELFF.

The chain couples TRBV5-1 to TRBJ2-2; 10 bases line up with TRBD1. CDR3 size: 16 residues. Germline V gene lookup returns CDR1 SGHRS and CDR2 YFSETQ. The V and J ends lost 5 bases and 9 bases, in that order; junction bases with no gene match: 13. CDR3 loop: CASRGGQGPSVRELFF. The CDR3 nucleotides are TGCGCCAGCAGAGGGGGACAGGGGCCGTCGGTCCGGGAGCTGTTTTTT. The full variable domain, with the rest looked up from reference TRBV5-1 and TRBJ2-2, is KAGVTQTPRYLIKTRGQQVTLSCSPISGHRSVSWYQQTPGQGLQFLFEYFSETQRNKGNFPGRFSGRQFSNSRSEMNVSTLELGDSALYLCASRGGQGPSVRELFFGEGSRLTVL.

This clonotype was recorded many times. The chain links TRBV20-1 to TRBJ2-3; 9 bases match TRBD2. This CDR3 contains 17 residues. Germline CDR1 and CDR2: DFQATT and SNEGSKA (reference sequence). V was clipped by 6 bases and J by 6 bases; unmatched bases: 19. The DNA of the CDR3 is TGCAGTGCAGGGAAGGAAACAGCGGGGGGCCTCAGGGATACGCAGTATTTT. The encoded protein is CSAGKETAGGLRDTQYF.

This clonotype was seen more than once but under ten times. The V gene is TRBV7-6, the J gene TRBJ2-7, with 7 bases that match TRBD1. Trimming cost V 4 bases and J 1 base; bases outside gene matches: 10. Germline V gives CDR1 SGHVS, CDR2 FNYEAQ. CDR3 length equals 16 residues. CDR3 protein: CASSSPRDRQSYEQYF. CDR3 coding DNA: TGTGCCAGCAGCTCCCCCCGGGACAGACAATCCTACGAGCAGTACTTC.

V and J are TRBV9 and TRBJ2-1; 10 bases match TRBD2. The germline CDR1 and CDR2 sequences are SGDLS and YYNGEE. V was pared by 3 bases and J by 6 bases, with 6 bases of the junction left unmatched. The CDR3 is 15 residues long. CDR3 sequence: CASSAERGGSNEQFF. CDR3 DNA: TGTGCCAGCAGCGCCGAGCGGGGGGGTTCCAATGAGCAGTTCTTC.

This clonotype has only a few counts. The chain carries TRBV10-3 and TRBJ1-2; no reliable D call. The V end was cut by 2 bases, the J end by 4 bases, with 11 bases between. This CDR3 has 14 residues. Germline V gene sequence: CDR1 ENHRY, CDR2 SYGVKD. CDR3 residues: CAISERDLRYGYTF. The CDR3, as DNA: TGTGCCATCAGTGAGAGAGACTTGCGCTATGGCTACACCTTC.

In its sample, this clonotype was seen many times. The chain recombines TRBV7-8 with TRBJ1-1; D remains ambiguous. The germline V gene has CDR1 SGHVS and CDR2 FQNEAQ. The CDR3 has 17 amino acids. Trimming left V 1 base short and J 1 base short, with 16 bases between. CDR3 region: CASSLVVSGDPNTEAFF. DNA for the CDR3: TGTGCCAGCAGCTTAGTAGTGAGTGGAGACCCGAACACTGAAGCTTTCTTT.

The V and J genes are TRBV7-2 and TRBJ1-2; D is perhaps TRBD1 (6 bases). CDR1 SGHTA and CDR2 FQGNSA come from the germline V gene. Trimming pared 1 base from V and 4 bases from J, leaving 13 bases between. The CDR3 has 15 residues. CDR3 in DNA: TGTGCCAGCAGCTTAGTCGTCGACAGGACCTATGGCTACACCTTC. This encodes CASSLVVDRTYGYTF. The full variable domain, in which reference TRBV7-2 and TRBJ1-2 provide the parts outside the CDR3, is GAGVSQSPSNKVTEKGKDVELRCDPISGHTALYWYRQSLGQGLEFLIYFQGNSAPDKSGLPSDRFSAERTGGSVSTLTIQRTQQEDSAVYLCASSLVVDRTYGYTFGSGTRLTVV.

This clonotype turned up a few times. This chain uses TRBV27 with TRBJ2-7; the D gene is possibly TRBD1 (6 bases). This CDR3 contains 13 residues. Germline V gene lookup returns CDR1 MNHEY and CDR2 SMNVEV (reference sequence). Trimming left V 6 bases short and J 6 bases short, with 15 bases between. CDR3 protein: CASSPGKGVEQYF. As DNA, the CDR3 is TGTGCCAGCAGCCCGGGGAAGGGGGTCGAGCAGTACTTC.

The chain recombines TRBV7-4 with TRBJ1-4, with a weak D call TRBD1 (5 bases). CDR3 length: 12 residues. Germline CDR1 SGHVT, CDR2 SQSDAQ. V was trimmed by 5 bases and J by 8 bases, leaving 9 bases between them. As DNA, the CDR3 is TGTGCCAGCAGCACAGGTGAAGAAAAACTGTTTTTT. This encodes CASSTGEEKLFF.

This clonotype showed up many times. This rearrangement joins TRBV4-1 to TRBJ2-5; TRBD2 matches at 7 bases. V lost 0 bases and J lost 5; bases outside the gene matches: 6. CDR3 length: 15 amino acids. From germline, CDR1 is MGHRA and CDR2 YSYEKL. CDR3 bases: TGCGCCAGCAGCCAAGATCGGGGGGTCTCTGAGACCCAGTACTTC. This translates into CASSQDRGVSETQYF.

This rearrangement joins TRBV15 to TRBJ2-1, with D hard to call. From germline, CDR1 is LNHNV and CDR2 YYDKDF (reference sequence). The CDR3 length is 17 residues. V was cut by 1 base and J by 1 base, with 14 bases left in between. CDR3 residues: CATSRVPQLGSYNEQFF. CDR3 DNA sequence: TGTGCCACCAGCAGAGTCCCCCAGTTGGGTTCCTACAATGAGCAGTTCTTC.

This clonotype was counted between two and nine times. The V and J genes are TRBV7-9 and TRBJ2-5, with 9 bases lining up with TRBD1. CDR1 and CDR2 from the germline V gene are SEHNR and FQNEAQ (reference sequence). V lost 4 bases to trimming and J lost 1 base; unmatched junction nucleotides: 4. The CDR3 runs 15 residues. The CDR3 sequence: CASSSPGQGQETQYF. CDR3 bases: TGTGCCAGCAGCTCACCGGGACAGGGCCAAGAGACCCAGTACTTC.

This clonotype showed up just a few times. The CDR3 DNA follows: TGTGCCAGCAGTTACGACAGAGCAGCCTACAATGAGCAGTTCTTC. Translating it yields CASSYDRAAYNEQFF. The chain recombines TRBV6-2 or TRBV6-3 with TRBJ2-1, with a weak D call TRBD1 (5 bases). The V end lost 2 bases, the J end lost 2 bases, and 10 bases lay between the germline ends. The CDR3 loop spans 15 amino acids. Germline values: CDR1 MNHEY, CDR2 SVGEGT.

The chain links TRBV24-1 to TRBJ1-2; TRBD1 might be the D (5 bases). This CDR3 comprises 15 residues. Germline lookup yields CDR1 KGHDR and CDR2 SFDVKD. The ends were cut back, 3 bases at V and 4 bases at J, with 14 bases in the middle. The CDR3 DNA is TGTGCCACCAGTGATGCGACAGTCCCGGGCTATGGCTACACCTTC. Its protein product is CATSDATVPGYGYTF.

This clonotype was counted between two and nine times. The chain couples TRBV7-2 to TRBJ1-2, with 8 bases aligning to TRBD1. CDR3 length: 17 residues. Germline CDR1 is SGHTA and CDR2 is FQGNSA. With 5 bases clipped from V and 4 bases from J, the junction kept 15 bases outside the gene matches. The CDR3 bases are TGTGCCAGCAGCGCCGGACAGGGCCAACGCCTTCTCTATGGCTACACCTTC. Translated: CASSAGQGQRLLYGYTF.

This clonotype has at least ten counts. The rearrangement uses TRBV7-2 and TRBJ2-2; D might be TRBD1 or TRBD2, each matching 5 bases. V shed 5 bases and J shed 3 bases, with 16 bases lying between them. Germline values: CDR1 SGHTA, CDR2 FQGNSA. This CDR3 is built from 16 residues. The CDR3 protein is CASSRGFQSDTGELFF. CDR3 sequence (DNA): TGTGCCAGCAGCCGGGGCTTCCAGTCCGACACCGGGGAGCTGTTTTTT. Combining the CDR3 with reference TRBV7-2 and TRBJ2-2 gives the whole variable domain GAGVSQSPSNKVTEKGKDVELRCDPISGHTALYWYRQSLGQGLEFLIYFQGNSAPDKSGLPSDRFSAERTGGSVSTLTIQRTQQEDSAVYLCASSRGFQSDTGELFFGEGSRLTVL.